Listed below are T cell receptor beta chains from one sample, sequenced in a study of shared clonotypes between healthy human individuals. TCRdb keeps only in-frame clones here, not all; method: immunoSEQ multiplex PCR. The sample contains about 2 million clones, over 85% of which appear only once. Material: naive CD8+ T cells sorted from blood. The source of these receptors is a man aged 18 to 29 in good health. The CDR3 runs from the conserved cysteine through the conserved F or W. D genes are given only for firm matches. Not every row has a clone size; where given, it reads once, few, many or a size class.

clone_size	v_call	d_call	j_call	cdr3_aa	cdr3_nt
NA	TRBV29-1	NA	TRBJ1-1	CSVDGSTTEAFF	TGCAGCGTTGACGGCAGTACAACTGAAGCTTTCTTT
NA	TRBV4-2	NA	TRBJ2-7	CASSQLGGDNPIYEQYF	TGTGCCAGCAGCCAACTAGGGGGGGACAACCCAATTTACGAGCAGTACTTC
NA	TRBV13	TRBD1	TRBJ2-7	CASSEGTGGASYEQYF	TGTGCCAGCAGCGAAGGGACAGGGGGCGCCTCCTACGAGCAGTACTTC
NA	TRBV29-1	NA	TRBJ2-7	CSAIQGGEQYF	TGCAGCGCGATACAGGGAGGCGAGCAGTACTTC
NA	TRBV5-4	TRBD2	TRBJ2-1	CASRPLAGENNEQFF	TGTGCCAGCAGGCCACTAGCGGGAGAAAACAATGAGCAGTTCTTC
NA	TRBV4-3	NA	TRBJ2-1	CASSQDRWPIEGYNEQFF	TGCGCCAGCAGCCAAGATCGGTGGCCCATAGAGGGCTACAATGAGCAGTTCTTC
NA	TRBV5-6	TRBD2	TRBJ2-7	CASSLAGLAAEQYF	TGTGCCAGCAGCTTGGCCGGACTAGCCGCCGAGCAGTACTTC
NA	TRBV27	NA	TRBJ2-7	CASSLSSSNEQYF	TGTGCCAGCAGTTTATCGTCTAGTAACGAGCAGTACTTC
NA	TRBV28	NA	TRBJ1-3	CASSPMGGPGNTIYF	TGTGCCAGCAGCCCAATGGGGGGGCCTGGAAACACCATATATTTT
NA	TRBV5-1	NA	TRBJ2-7	CASSRLADGSYEQYF	TGCGCCAGCAGTCGATTAGCGGACGGCTCCTACGAGCAGTACTTC
NA	TRBV11-2	TRBD1	TRBJ1-2	CASSNRTGFIYGYTF	TGTGCCAGCAGCAACCGGACAGGGTTTATCTATGGCTACACCTTC
NA	TRBV6-5	TRBD1	TRBJ1-1	CASSATGVDTEAFF	TGTGCCAGCAGTGCAACAGGGGTGGACACTGAAGCTTTCTTT
once	TRBV5-4	NA	TRBJ2-2	CASSTGTGELFF	TGTGCCAGCAGCACGGGGACCGGGGAGCTGTTTTTT
NA	TRBV28	NA	TRBJ1-5	CASSPPYGKPQHF	TGTGCCAGCAGTCCCCCTTATGGGAAGCCCCAGCATTTT
once	TRBV6-1	TRBD2	TRBJ2-1	CASSEELAGDNEQFF	TGTGCCAGCAGTGAAGAACTAGCGGGGGATAATGAGCAGTTCTTC
NA	TRBV19	NA	TRBJ2-3	CASSIDLEDTQYF	TGTGCCAGTAGTATAGATCTCGAAGATACGCAGTATTTT
NA	TRBV27	NA	TRBJ2-7	CASSLIGAGNYEQYF	TGTGCCAGCAGTTTAATCGGGGCAGGGAATTACGAGCAGTACTTC